This is a list of T cell receptor beta chains from one sample in a study of cytomegalovirus exposure and HLA in healthy donors. Sequenced by immunoSEQ multiplex PCR; TCRdb stores in-frame clones only, minus some. This sample's table has around 140,000 clones. Sequenced input: PBMCs. These receptors all stem from a woman aged 40 to 55 in good health and CMV-seronegative. Each CDR3 is given with its conserved first and last residue. D genes are given only for firm matches.

j_gene	v_gene	d_gene	CDR3aa	CDR3nt
TRBJ1-5	TRBV2	-	CASREQGGSNQPQHF	TGTGCCAGCAGGGAACAGGGTGGGAGCAATCAGCCCCAGCATTTT
TRBJ1-5	TRBV6-1	TRBD1	CASSEWLGGRQPQHF	TGTGCCAGCAGTGAATGGTTAGGGGGCAGGCAGCCCCAGCATTTT
TRBJ1-2	TRBV10-3	-	CAISEWGGPGYGYTF	TGTGCCATCAGTGAGTGGGGGGGCCCGGGCTATGGCTACACCTTC
TRBJ1-5	TRBV6-5	TRBD1	CASRSTGGSNQPQHF	TGTGCCAGCAGGTCGACAGGGGGTAGCAATCAGCCCCAGCATTTT
TRBJ2-6	TRBV14	-	CASSPLLGANVLTF	TGTGCCAGCAGCCCGTTATTGGGGGCCAACGTCCTGACTTTC
TRBJ1-1	TRBV10-3	-	CAISEYRETEAFF	TGTGCCATCAGTGAGTACAGGGAGACTGAAGCTTTCTTT
TRBJ1-3	TRBV21-1	-	CASSKEGGAQGNTIYF	TGTGCCAGCAGCAAAGAGGGGGGGGCGCAGGGAAACACCATATATTTT
TRBJ1-5	TRBV28	TRBD1	CASSLPQTGGRQPQHF	TGTGCCAGCAGTTTGCCGCAGACAGGGGGCCGACAGCCCCAGCATTTT
TRBJ1-2	TRBV5-1	TRBD1	CASSLEAQGDGYTF	TGCGCCAGCAGCCTAGAGGCTCAGGGGGATGGCTACACCTTC
TRBJ1-3	TRBV9	-	CASSVDQGSGNTIYF	TGTGCCAGCAGCGTAGACCAGGGGTCCGGAAACACCATATATTTT
TRBJ2-1	TRBV4-3	TRBD2	CASSQVLAGSSYNEQFF	TGCGCCAGCAGCCAAGTACTAGCGGGTAGCTCCTACAATGAGCAGTTCTTC
TRBJ1-2	TRBV19	TRBD1	CASSIATDRGNGYTF	TGTGCCAGTAGTATAGCCACCGACAGGGGTAATGGCTACACCTTC
TRBJ1-5	TRBV7-9	-	CASSDYSNQPQHF	TGTGCCAGCAGCGACTATAGCAATCAGCCCCAGCATTTT
TRBJ1-1	TRBV5-4	TRBD1	CASSMGQGMRSTEAFF	TGTGCCAGCAGCATGGGACAGGGGATGCGAAGCACTGAAGCTTTCTTT
TRBJ1-5	TRBV11-2	-	CASSLARVGQPQHF	TGTGCCAGCAGCTTAGCGAGGGTCGGCCAGCCCCAGCATTTT
TRBJ2-5	TRBV6-5	-	CASSLQGQAQYF	TGTGCCAGCAGTTTACAGGGCCAGGCGCAGTACTTC
TRBJ1-6	TRBV10-3	-	CAIRPLLGNSPLHF	TGTGCCATCAGGCCTCTCCTCGGGAATTCACCCCTCCACTTT
TRBJ2-3	TRBV5-6	TRBD1	CASSAASGTGGTDTQYF	TGTGCCAGCAGCGCGGCTTCCGGGACAGGGGGGACAGATACGCAGTATTTT
TRBJ2-3	TRBV9	-	CASSVERRDTQYF	TGTGCCAGCAGCGTAGAACGTCGGGATACGCAGTATTTT
TRBJ1-1	TRBV5-1	TRBD1	CASSLIGGAGEAFF	TGCGCCAGCAGCTTGATAGGGGGCGCAGGTGAAGCTTTCTTT
TRBJ2-1	TRBV5-4	TRBD2	CASSLGPSSGGYEQFF	TGTGCCAGCAGCTTGGGGCCCTCGTCCGGGGGGTATGAGCAGTTCTTC
TRBJ1-1	TRBV9	-	CASSVEQGNTEAFF	TGTGCCAGCAGCGTAGAGCAGGGGAACACTGAAGCTTTCTTT
TRBJ2-4	TRBV7-2	TRBD1	CASSSRGGEWNIQYF	TGTGCCAGCAGCTCCCGAGGGGGCGAGTGGAACATTCAGTACTTC
TRBJ1-1	TRBV10-2	-	CASSEFGGRNTEAFF	TGCGCCAGCAGTGAGTTTGGCGGGAGGAACACTGAAGCTTTCTTT
TRBJ2-3	TRBV11-2	-	CASSSKLYTDTQYF	TGTGCCAGCAGCTCCAAACTGTACACAGATACGCAGTATTTT
TRBJ1-1	TRBV5-1	-	CASSLGGDGTEAFF	TGCGCCAGCAGCTTGGGCGGGGATGGGACTGAAGCTTTCTTT
TRBJ2-1	TRBV5-8	-	CASSLGSSSYNEQFF	TGTGCCAGCAGCTTGGGGAGCTCATCCTACAATGAGCAGTTCTTC
TRBJ2-5	TRBV5-1	-	CASSGGGARETQYF	TGCGCCAGCAGCGGAGGGGGGGCTCGGGAGACCCAGTACTTC
TRBJ2-5	TRBV11-3	-	CASSLGQEETQYF	TGTGCCAGCAGCTTAGGGCAGGAAGAGACCCAGTACTTC
TRBJ2-7	TRBV6-6	TRBD2	CASSYSGRPYEQYF	TGTGCCAGCAGTTATAGCGGGCGTCCCTACGAGCAGTACTTC
TRBJ1-5	TRBV27	TRBD1	CASSSRTGQDNQPQHF	TGTGCCAGCAGTTCTCGGACAGGGCAGGACAATCAGCCCCAGCATTTT
TRBJ1-2	TRBV7-6	-	CASSLGGGGQYGYTF	TGTGCCAGCAGCTTAGGGGGGGGCGGACAGTATGGCTACACCTTC
TRBJ1-6	TRBV5-4	TRBD1	CASSWDREFSPLHF	TGTGCCAGCAGCTGGGACAGGGAATTTTCACCCCTCCACTTT
TRBJ2-6	TRBV10-3	-	CAISEGGDGANVLTF	TGTGCCATCAGTGAAGGAGGGGACGGGGCCAACGTCCTGACTTTC
TRBJ2-3	TRBV5-1	TRBD2	CASSRRSSGPTDTQYF	TGCGCCAGCAGCAGGAGATCTAGCGGCCCCACAGATACGCAGTATTTT
TRBJ1-3	TRBV2	-	CASSVRIFSSGNTIYF	TGTGCCAGCAGTGTCAGGATTTTCTCCTCTGGAAACACCATATATTTT
TRBJ1-1	TRBV5-6	TRBD1	CASSETGGEEGNTEAFF	TGTGCCAGCAGCGAGACAGGGGGAGAGGAGGGAAACACTGAAGCTTTCTTT
TRBJ2-3	TRBV11-2	-	CASSEQGAQGDTQYF	TGTGCCAGCAGCGAACAGGGAGCGCAGGGAGATACGCAGTATTTT
TRBJ1-2	TRBV18	-	CASSLYSGPSNVGYTF	TGTGCCAGCTCACTATATTCAGGGCCTTCGAACGTCGGCTACACCTTC
TRBJ1-5	TRBV5-6	-	CASSFQGSGNQPQHF	TGTGCCAGCAGCTTTCAGGGTTCGGGCAATCAGCCCCAGCATTTT
TRBJ2-1	TRBV23-1	-	CASSRGAGLLNEQFF	TGCGCCAGCAGTCGCGGGGCGGGCTTACTCAATGAGCAGTTCTTC
TRBJ1-1	TRBV28	-	CASSTGGNAEAFF	TGTGCCAGCTCGACGGGGGGAAACGCTGAAGCTTTCTTT
TRBJ2-1	TRBV7-2	TRBD2	CASSMGLAGGSNEQFF	TGTGCCAGCAGCATGGGACTAGCGGGGGGCAGCAATGAGCAGTTCTTC
TRBJ2-6	TRBV28	TRBD2	CASSVAGAYSSGANVLTF	TGTGCCAGCAGTGTAGCGGGGGCTTATAGCTCTGGGGCCAACGTCCTGACTTTC
TRBJ2-1	TRBV10-3	TRBD1	CAISEFGQGNEQFF	TGTGCCATCAGTGAGTTTGGACAGGGGAATGAGCAGTTCTTC
TRBJ1-2	TRBV5-1	TRBD1	CASRVGQEGYTF	TGCGCCAGCAGGGTTGGACAGGAGGGCTACACCTTC